The 26 T cell receptor beta chains reported below all come from one sample, sequenced in a study of response to subunit inactivated influenza vaccine. In TCRdb, the RT-PCR reads were re-called with MiXCR into one record per CDR3 protein. The table has about 570,000 distinct CDR3 sequences, approximately 11% seen once. These data also featured in a second study, about T cells expressing NK-cell markers. Turning to that study: Synthesis of TCR beta cDNA relied on 5'RACE template switching carrying UMIs.

The material was PBMCs from blood, obtained on the day of vaccination. The receptor set was obtained from a man in his forties or fifties who received an inactivated influenza vaccine.

A few counts support this clonotype. This sequence joins TRBV25-1 and TRBJ2-2; D not certain. V lost 1 base and J lost 4, with 7 bases in between. This CDR3 is built from 14 residues. Germline V gene data show CDR1 as MGHDK and CDR2 as SYGVNS. Written as DNA, the CDR3 is TGTGCCAGCAGTGAATTAATCCCCACCGGGGAGCTGTTTTTT. The encoded protein is CASSELIPTGELFF.

The gene calls are TRBV27 and TRBJ1-2; 7 bases line up with TRBD1. The CDR3 runs 13 residues. Looked up from germline, CDR1 is MNHEY and CDR2 is SMNVEV (reference sequence). V shed 8 bases, J shed 8 bases, and the junction held 11 bases outside the gene matches. CDR3 in amino acids: CASAGSPGGGYTF. The CDR3, as DNA: TGTGCCAGCGCAGGCTCCCCAGGGGGAGGCTACACCTTC.

This clonotype was seen only a few times. The CDR3: CASSQIDRDWRETQYF. The CDR3 DNA is TGTGCCAGCAGCCAAATCGACAGGGATTGGAGAGAGACCCAGTACTTC. The gene calls are TRBV5-4 and TRBJ2-5; TRBD1 matches 7 bases. Germline assignment: CDR1 SGHNT and CDR2 YYREEE (reference sequence). Trimming at V came to 4 bases and at J to 4 bases, leaving 13 bases not matched to a gene. This CDR3 has 16 amino acids. Combining the CDR3 with reference TRBV5-4 and TRBJ2-5 gives the whole variable domain ETGVTQSPTHLIKTRGQQVTLRCSSQSGHNTVSWYQQALGQGPQFIFQYYREEENGRGNFPPRFSGLQFPNYSSELNVNALELDDSALYLCASSQIDRDWRETQYFGPGTRLLVL.

V usage is TRBV12-3 or TRBV12-4 and J usage is TRBJ2-1, with 10 positions matching TRBD2. Trimming took 3 bases from V and 8 from J; bases not matched to a gene: 19. There are 19 residues in the CDR3. This chain's CDR3 is CASSFRGLAGDWDFDEQFF. The CDR3 DNA sequence: TGTGCCAGCAGTTTTAGGGGGCTAGCGGGAGACTGGGATTTCGATGAGCAGTTCTTC.

This clonotype was seen a few times. J is TRBJ2-7 and V is TRBV11-2; 10 bases agree with TRBD2. The CDR3 sequence is 15 residues long. CDR1 SGHAT and CDR2 FQNNGV come from the germline V gene. The J segment lost 1 base and the V segment lost 7 bases, leaving 7 bases of the junction unmatched. This CDR3 reads CASTLTSGSSYEQYF. The CDR3 nucleotides read TGTGCCAGCACCCTGACTAGCGGGTCTTCCTACGAGCAGTACTTC.

The chain couples TRBV21-1 to TRBJ2-7. TRBV21-1 is recorded as a pseudogene. The CDR3 consists of 14 residues. CDR3 region: CASSSGETSYEQYF. DNA of the CDR3: TGTGCCAGCAGCTCCGGAGAGACATCCTACGAGCAGTACTTC.

This clonotype has more than one count but fewer than ten. The chain couples TRBV5-1 to TRBJ2-7; D is uncertain. V shed 0 bases and J shed 4 bases, with 11 bases lying between them. CDR3 length: 14 amino acids. CDR1 and CDR2 from the germline V gene are SGHRS and YFSETQ. The CDR3 DNA reads TGCGCCAGCAGCTTGGATGGAGACGCGTACGAGCAGTACTTC. It codes for CASSLDGDAYEQYF.

V is TRBV20-1 and J is TRBJ2-5; 7 bases are shared with TRBD2. The length of the CDR3 is 19 residues. The germline V gene encodes CDR1 DFQATT and CDR2 SNEGSKA (reference sequence). J gave up 5 bases and V 0 bases, and 21 bases lay outside the gene matches. The CDR3 region has the DNA TGCAGTGCTAGAGATTCCTTACGTTTGAGATCCGGGACTATTGAGACCCAGTACTTC. Translation gives CSARDSLRLRSGTIETQYF.

This clonotype was seen repeatedly, ten times or more. This chain uses TRBV2 with TRBJ2-3, with D uncertain. V was clipped by 6 bases and J by 1 base, with 8 bases between them. Germline CDR1 SNHLY, CDR2 FYNNEI. This CDR3 spans 13 amino acids. This CDR3 is CASSIARTDTQYF. The CDR3, as DNA: TGTGCCAGCAGCATTGCTCGCACAGATACGCAGTATTTT.

CDR3 in DNA: TGCAGCGTTGAAAAGGGACAGCAGAACACTGAAGCTTTCTTT. The encoded protein is CSVEKGQQNTEAFF. This rearrangement joins TRBV29-1 to TRBJ1-1, with 7 positions matching TRBD1. CDR3 size: 14 residues. The germline CDR1 and CDR2 sequences are SQVTM and ANQGSEA. V lost 2 bases, J lost 1 base, and 4 bases stayed unmatched.

This clonotype was counted a single time. V and J are TRBV12-3 or TRBV12-4 and TRBJ1-2; D call uncertain. CDR3 length: 14 residues. Trimming took 2 bases from V and 2 from J, leaving 9 bases between them. In DNA, the CDR3 is TGTGCCAGCAGTTTAATGTCCTTAAACTATGGCTACACCTTC. It translates to CASSLMSLNYGYTF.

V gene TRBV12-3 or TRBV12-4 combines with J gene TRBJ2-1; 12 bases fit TRBD2. The CDR3 length is 16 residues. Trimming took 5 bases from V and 7 from J; bases not matched to a gene: 9. The DNA for the CDR3 is TGTGCCAGCAGTCAGCCTAGCGGGGGGGCGGGTAATGAGCAGTTCTTC. Its protein product is CASSQPSGGAGNEQFF.

This clonotype was counted between two and nine times. V usage is TRBV4-3 and J usage is TRBJ2-2; TRBD1 matches 7 bases. Per the germline V gene, CDR1 is LGHNA and CDR2 is YSLEER. J was trimmed by 6 bases and V by 3 bases; bases with no gene match: 10. The CDR3 runs 16 residues. The CDR3 DNA follows: TGCGCCAGCAGCCAGGAGACAGGGATTAGCGCCGGGGAGCTGTTTTTT. Protein sequence: CASSQETGISAGELFF.

The chain combines TRBV7-2 with TRBJ2-3; 8 bases match TRBD2. The germline V gene encodes CDR1 SGHTA and CDR2 FQGNSA. CDR3 length: 15 amino acids. V lost 2 bases to trimming and J lost 5 bases; unmatched junction nucleotides: 6. The CDR3 sequence is CASSLNGRALDTQYF. The CDR3 nucleotides are TGTGCCAGCAGCTTAAACGGGAGGGCCTTAGATACGCAGTATTTT.

The chain recombines TRBV4-2 with TRBJ2-7, with TRBD2 matching 8 bases. V lost 0 bases and J lost 2; bases outside the gene matches: 6. The CDR3 runs to 16 residues. Germline V gene lookup returns CDR1 LGHNA and CDR2 YNFKEQ. For the CDR3, the DNA is TGTGCCAGCAGCCAAGAAAGCGGGGGCCGGACCTACGAGCAGTACTTC. Translation gives CASSQESGGRTYEQYF.

A few counts support this clonotype. The chain has TRBV24-1 and TRBJ2-1; TRBD1 is a possible D gene (5 bases). Trimming stripped 4 bases from V and 4 bases from J, with 13 bases between. The germline V gene has CDR1 KGHDR and CDR2 SFDVKD. CDR3 length equals 15 residues. The CDR3 loop is CATSERQSGYNEQFF. The CDR3 DNA follows: TGTGCCACCAGTGAGCGACAGTCAGGGTACAATGAGCAGTTCTTC.

The chain joins TRBV27 to TRBJ2-2; possibly TRBD1 or TRBD2 for D (6 bases each). V was clipped by 5 bases and J by 4 bases, with 20 bases between them. Germline assignment: CDR1 MNHEY and CDR2 SMNVEV (reference sequence). The CDR3 covers 17 residues. Here the CDR3 DNA reads TGTGCCAGCAGTCTCTCCCGGGGGCTAGCGCGCACCGGGGAGCTGTTTTTT. Amino acid sequence: CASSLSRGLARTGELFF.

This clonotype was observed a handful of times. CDR3 in amino acids: CASSLLRWGTSGESYNEQFF. In nucleotides, the CDR3 is TGTGCCAGCAGCTTATTACGTTGGGGGACTAGCGGGGAGAGCTACAATGAGCAGTTCTTC. This chain links TRBV11-2 with TRBJ2-1; 13 nucleotides match TRBD2. Germline V gene data show CDR1 as SGHAT and CDR2 as FQNNGV. The CDR3 length is 20 residues. V shed 2 bases, J shed 3 bases, and the junction held 13 bases outside the gene matches.

V usage is TRBV29-1 and J usage is TRBJ2-7; D is perhaps TRBD1 (6 bases). The CDR3 extends over 15 amino acids. The germline V gene encodes CDR1 SQVTM and CDR2 ANQGSEA. Trimming pared 2 bases from V and 0 bases from J, leaving 14 bases between. The CDR3 nucleotides are TGCAGCGTTGAATTTAGGACAGCAAGCTCCTACGAGCAGTACTTC. This translates into CSVEFRTASSYEQYF.

V is TRBV4-3 and J is TRBJ2-7; D gene unclear. CDR3 size: 15 residues. Germline-derived CDR1 and CDR2 are LGHNA and YSLEER. The V end was cut by 3 bases, the J end by 0 bases, with 12 bases between. CDR3 sequence: CASSHEPYSSYEQYF. CDR3 bases: TGCGCCAGCAGCCACGAGCCGTACAGCTCCTACGAGCAGTACTTC.

The chain recombines TRBV20-1 with TRBJ2-5; D is uncertain. Trimming took 0 bases from V and 7 from J, leaving 9 bases between them. CDR3 size: 12 residues. Germline V lookup: CDR1 DFQATT, CDR2 SNEGSKA (reference sequence). CDR3 sequence (DNA): TGCAGTGCTAGAGACTTATTAGGGACCCAGTACTTC. It encodes CSARDLLGTQYF.

This clonotype was counted at least ten times. The rearrangement joins TRBV28 to TRBJ2-5, with 7 positions matching TRBD2. The V segment lost 3 bases and the J segment 5 bases; nucleotides outside the gene matches: 9. This CDR3 region has 15 residues. Germline loops: CDR1 MDHEN, CDR2 SYDVKM. The CDR3 DNA reads TGTGCCAGCAGTTTCCCTAGCGGTTCAGTGGAGACCCAGTACTTC. Translated, it gives CASSFPSGSVETQYF.

V and J are TRBV5-1 and TRBJ2-1; TRBD1 might be the D (5 bases). V was cut by 4 bases and J by 8 bases, with 16 bases left in between. The CDR3 covers 14 residues. Germline V gene lookup returns CDR1 SGHRS and CDR2 YFSETQ. The CDR3 loop reads CASSETVVWDEQFF. The CDR3 nucleotides read TGCGCCAGCAGCGAGACAGTAGTGTGGGATGAGCAGTTCTTC.

A few counts support this clonotype. The V and J genes are TRBV5-1 and TRBJ2-1; D not certain. V lost 4 bases, J lost 2 bases, and 13 bases lay in between. Looked up from germline, CDR1 is SGHRS and CDR2 is YFSETQ. The CDR3 totals 15 residues. The chain's CDR3 is CASSDPGRAYNEQFF. The CDR3 DNA reads TGCGCCAGCAGCGACCCGGGTCGAGCCTACAATGAGCAGTTCTTC.

The chain has TRBV5-5 and TRBJ2-7; D unresolved. Germline CDR1 reads SGHKS; CDR2 reads YYEKEE (reference sequence). This CDR3 spans 14 amino acids. V lost 0 bases and J 3 bases, leaving 10 bases between the germline ends. CDR3 in DNA: TGTGCCAGCAGCTTGGTTGGACCCAACTACGAGCAGTACTTC. Protein sequence: CASSLVGPNYEQYF.

J is TRBJ2-3 and V is TRBV28, with D tentatively TRBD1 (6 bases). The CDR3 sequence is 15 residues long. Germline CDR1 reads MDHEN; CDR2 reads SYDVKM. V shed 8 bases and J shed 2 bases, with 17 bases lying between them. Here the CDR3 reads CASLMGDRFTDTQYF. CDR3 coding DNA: TGTGCCAGCCTCATGGGCGACAGGTTCACAGATACGCAGTATTTT.